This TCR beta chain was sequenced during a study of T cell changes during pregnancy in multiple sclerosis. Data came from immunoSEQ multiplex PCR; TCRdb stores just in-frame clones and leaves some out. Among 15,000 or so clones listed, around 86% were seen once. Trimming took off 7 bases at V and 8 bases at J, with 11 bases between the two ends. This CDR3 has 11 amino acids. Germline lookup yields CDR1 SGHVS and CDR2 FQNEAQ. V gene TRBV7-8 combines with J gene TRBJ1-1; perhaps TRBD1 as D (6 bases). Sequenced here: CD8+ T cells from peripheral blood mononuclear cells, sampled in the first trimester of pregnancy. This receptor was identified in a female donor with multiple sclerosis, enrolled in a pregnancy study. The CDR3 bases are TGTGCCAGCACCTTCAGGGGCGAAGCTTTCTTT. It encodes CASTFRGEAFF.